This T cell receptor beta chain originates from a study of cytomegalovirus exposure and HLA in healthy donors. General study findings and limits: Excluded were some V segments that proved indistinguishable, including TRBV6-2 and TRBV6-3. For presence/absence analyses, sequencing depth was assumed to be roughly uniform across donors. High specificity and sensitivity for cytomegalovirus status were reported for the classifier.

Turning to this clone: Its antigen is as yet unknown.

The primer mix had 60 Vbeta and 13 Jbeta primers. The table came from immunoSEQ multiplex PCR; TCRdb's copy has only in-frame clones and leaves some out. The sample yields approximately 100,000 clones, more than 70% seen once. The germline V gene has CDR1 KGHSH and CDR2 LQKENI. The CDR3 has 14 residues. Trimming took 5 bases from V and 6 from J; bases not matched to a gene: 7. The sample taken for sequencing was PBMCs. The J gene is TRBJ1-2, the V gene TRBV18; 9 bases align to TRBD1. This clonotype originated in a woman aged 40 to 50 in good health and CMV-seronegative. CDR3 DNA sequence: TGTGCCAGCTCAACAGGGGGCGAAGTAAATGGCTACACCTTC. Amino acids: CASSTGGEVNGYTF.